The next 6 T cell receptor beta chains were all read from a single sample in a study of Graves' ophthalmopathy and Graves' hyperthyroidism. RNA transcripts served as template for amplifying TCR beta CDR3 sequences. First-round RT-PCR employed HTBI primers, with a second-round multiplex PCR after it. In TCRdb, the multiplex PCR reads were re-called with MiXCR into one record per CDR3 protein. The data contain 260,000 or so distinct CDR3 sequences, around 42% of them singletons. Input material: peripheral blood. The receptors were gathered from an adult man with Graves' ophthalmopathy.

V and J are TRBV29-1 and TRBJ2-3; tentatively, D is TRBD2 (6 bases). This CDR3 is built from 14 residues. V shed 7 bases and J shed 3 bases, with 17 bases lying between them. Germline V lookup: CDR1 SQVTM, CDR2 ANQGSEA. CDR3 sequence: CSASAGYLTDTQYF. The DNA of the CDR3 is TGCAGCGCCTCCGCGGGATACCTAACAGATACGCAGTATTTT.

This rearrangement joins TRBV7-4 to TRBJ2-5; D is perhaps TRBD2 (7 bases). The CDR3 loop spans 15 amino acids. V was cut by 5 bases and J by 2 bases, with 15 bases left in between. Looked up from germline, CDR1 is SGHVT and CDR2 is SQSDAQ. The CDR3 is CASSTQAGTQETQYF. The CDR3 DNA sequence: TGTGCCAGCAGCACACAAGCGGGGACACAAGAGACCCAGTACTTC.

The table lists this clonotype with many counts. The chain is built from TRBV7-9 and TRBJ2-2; 14 bases agree with TRBD2. The ends lost 5 bases at V and 7 bases at J; junction bases unmatched: 12. Germline loops: CDR1 SEHNR, CDR2 FQNEAQ (reference sequence). The CDR3 spans 18 residues. CDR3 nucleotides: TGTGCCAGCAGCCCGACTAGCGGGAGGGCCTTAAGTGGCGGGGAGCTGTTTTTT. This translates into CASSPTSGRALSGGELFF.

To note about this clonotype: The germline gene is not matched at one end of the junction; a read error may be the cause. V usage is TRBV5-1 and J usage is TRBJ1-2; TRBD1 matches 7 bases. Germline CDR1 reads SGHRS; CDR2 reads YFSETQ. This CDR3 contains 14 residues. CDR3 loop: CASSLDRSRYGYTF. Here the CDR3 DNA reads TGTGCCAGCAGCTTGGACAGGAGCCGCTATGGCTACACCTTC. The variable domain in full, completed from reference TRBV5-1 and TRBJ1-2, reads KAGVTQTPRYLIKTRGQQVTLSCSPISGHRSVSWYQQTPGQGLQFLFEYFSETQRNKGNFPGRFSGRQFSNSRSEMNVSTLELGDSALYLCASSLDRSRYGYTFGSGTRLTVV.

The chain recombines TRBV11-2 with TRBJ1-1; perhaps TRBD1 as D (5 bases). Trimming pared 10 bases from V and 11 bases from J, leaving 20 bases between. In germline, CDR1 is SGHAT, CDR2 FQNNGV. The CDR3 length is 12 residues. CDR3: CANRSGTLTAFF. As DNA, the CDR3 is TGTGCCAACAGATCCGGGACTTTAACGGCTTTCTTT.

This chain joins TRBV20-1 and TRBJ2-2, with TRBD2 matching 7 bases. This CDR3 is built from 19 residues. Germline V gene data show CDR1 as DFQATT and CDR2 as SNEGSKA (reference sequence). Trimming cost V 0 bases and J 2 bases; bases outside gene matches: 15. CDR3 sequence reads: CSARDLANVAGVNTGELFF. The CDR3 DNA sequence: TGCAGTGCTAGAGATCTCGCCAACGTAGCGGGCGTTAACACCGGGGAGCTGTTTTTT.